This TCR beta chain originates from a study of blood T cell repertoires in COVID-19. About the study: PBMCs, B-cell-depleted T cells, or T cells provided the cDNA or gDNA that made up the material.

In the original workflow: How many nucleated cells were present was estimated from reference gene primer amplification. Here immunoSEQ multiplex PCR was the method, and the copy in TCRdb shows in-frame clones only, minus some. For V, J and clone size, that table is used; D and trimming come from the DNA. This sample yields approximately 72,000 clones, of which over 80% are seen a single time; about 20% belongs to the top ten. The ends were cut back, 0 bases at V and 0 bases at J, with 7 bases in the middle. This CDR3 comprises 14 residues. Germline CDR1 reads SGDLS; CDR2 reads YYNGEE. The sequence was obtained from a woman older than 75 with acute or convalescent COVID-19. The sequencing sample was made of peripheral blood. This chain links TRBV9 with TRBJ2-7, with D possibly being TRBD2 (5 bases). The CDR3 loop is CASSVGRDSYEQYF. The DNA of the CDR3 is TGTGCCAGCAGCGTAGGACGGGACTCCTACGAGCAGTACTTC. The full variable domain, with the rest looked up from reference TRBV9 and TRBJ2-7, is DSGVTQTPKHLITATGQRVTLRCSPRSGDLSVYWYQQSLDQGLQFLIQYYNGEERAKGNILERFSAQQFPDLHSELNLSSLELGDSALYFCASSVGRDSYEQYFGPGTRLTVT.